The 2 T cell receptor beta chains presented below share a single source sample, sequenced in a study of cytomegalovirus exposure and HLA in healthy donors. Both 60 Vbeta primers and 13 Jbeta primers went into the PCR. The assay was immunoSEQ multiplex PCR, and TCRdb's table has in-frame clones only and misses some. The table shows around 140,000 clones, with about 77% occurring only once. Sequencing used PBMCs. The receptors shown here come from a female donor in good health and CMV-seronegative.

The chain uses TRBV11-3 and TRBJ2-1; D ambiguous. Trimming cost V 6 bases and J 2 bases, with 17 bases left between them. The length of the CDR3 is 16 residues. Germline CDR1 is SGHNT and CDR2 is YENEEA. CDR3 residues: CASSSQLNPTYNEQFF. CDR3 nucleotides: TGTGCCAGCAGTTCCCAACTGAACCCCACCTACAATGAGCAGTTCTTC.

This rearrangement joins TRBV6-5 to TRBJ2-7; 11 bases fit TRBD1. The J segment lost 6 bases and the V segment lost 6 bases, leaving 10 bases of the junction unmatched. Germline-derived CDR1 and CDR2 are MNHEY and SVGAGI. The CDR3 has 15 residues. The CDR3 reads CASSRPGQGGIEQYF. The CDR3 DNA reads as TGTGCCAGCAGCCGTCCGGGACAGGGGGGGATCGAGCAGTACTTC.